The T cell receptor (beta chain) under discussion was sequenced for a study of blood T cell repertoires in COVID-19 (dated by TCRdb to the early 2020s). Looking at the study overall: Collaborator samples came from the United States, Italy and Spain and covered acute and convalescent phases of COVID-19. The material from the prospective study consisted of cDNA or gDNA derived from T cells, B-cell-depleted T cells, or PBMCs. The dataset comprised deeply sampled blood TCRbeta repertoires from subjects exposed to, actively infected with, or recovered from COVID-19. The repertoires were released in a freely available public database intended as a resource for research on the immune response to SARS-CoV-2. The samples were drawn from the first 160 participants of the ongoing ImmuneRACE study and from 950 to 1,500 subjects provided by 6 global collaborators. Nearly every sample came with metadata listing a de-identified subject ID, COVID-19 status, age in years and sex. HLA class I and class II types, where available, came from metadata supplied by the sample provider rather than from assay-based typing.

The immunoSEQ Assay, a bias-controlled multiplex PCR, was used to amplify TCRbeta CDR3 regions from genomic DNA. From the authors' description of their analysis: The number of nucleated cells in each sample was estimated from the amplification of reference gene primers within the assay. To quantify the absolute abundance of each unique TCRbeta CDR3 rearrangement, sequence reads were collapsed and filtered. For each sample, productive Simpson clonality was calculated as the square root of Simpson's diversity index across productive rearrangements. Held by TCRdb, this immuneACCESS table contains in-frame sequences only and omits some clones. Under half of the omission traces to an unresolved V gene where checked; the cause of the rest is unknown. From that table come the V and J calls and clone size; the DNA was used to work out D and trimming. The sample yields about 220,000 clones; 80% to 90% were counted once. Together, the top ten hold 3% to 4.5% of the sample.

Worth noting for this clone: Its recognized antigen is unknown. Base qualities are missing; no much larger clone stands one base away.

Participants in the prospective study were enrolled through a virtual design, were aged about 18 to 89 years, and lived in roughly 24 United States geographic areas. In the prospective study, participants were assigned to cohorts based on the clinical history participants reported in a screening survey and a study questionnaire. In the prospective study, mobile phlebotomists collected whole blood, serum and a nasopharyngeal or oropharyngeal swab from each participant. Prospective study participants could optionally give additional blood draws and questionnaires over a roughly 2-month period. Before DNA extraction, blood samples from the prospective study were shipped at room temperature or frozen. The full study reports these points: How much clinical and demographic metadata was included differed by source and by participant, and the metadata was provided uncurated.

The TCR comes from a woman aged 35 to 49 with acute COVID-19. Sequencing was done on a sample of PBMCs or T cells enriched from blood (not recorded which).

The bases are TGTGCCAGTAGTGGGGAGATGAACACTGAAGCTTTCTTT. It specifies CASSGEMNTEAFF. The receptor chain draws on TRBV19 and TRBJ1-1, with the D gene too uncertain to name. V is cut by 5 bases and J by 0 bases, and the space between the germline ends is 7 bases. From its cysteine to its phenylalanine, the CDR3 spans 13 amino acids. The retained sequence is limited to the CDR3, 39 bases, with the frame set at the first base. Per the germline V gene (reference sequence), LNHDA is the CDR1 and SQIVND is the CDR2.